The T cell receptor beta chain described here comes from a study of cytomegalovirus exposure and HLA in healthy donors. Overall study findings and caveats: Specificity for CMV antigens was confirmed in vitro for a few of the CMV-associated chains. The dataset shows that most TCR sequences were rare, while some public TCRs occurred in many donors. A later analysis associated 15,000 to 20,000 TCR beta sequences with HLA alleles at a 0.05 false discovery rate.

Note on this clone: As yet, its antigen is unknown.

Primers for the PCR totalled 60 Vbeta and 13 Jbeta. Assay: immunoSEQ multiplex PCR; the TCRdb copy retains only in-frame clones and omits some. Among around 150,000 clones, approximately 80% were seen once, and the ten largest hold around 1.4%. Sequences were obtained from PBMCs. The sequence was collected from a woman under 30 in good health and CMV-seronegative.

CDR3 sequence: CASSERRTVNTEAFF. The CDR3 DNA follows: TGTGCCAGCAGTGAAAGGCGGACAGTAAACACTGAAGCTTTCTTT. The chain links TRBV2 to TRBJ1-1; D possibly corresponds to TRBD1 (6 bases). CDR3 length equals 15 residues. The germline V and J ends were trimmed by 2 bases and 2 bases, with 12 bases remaining between them. Per the germline V gene, CDR1 is SNHLY and CDR2 is FYNNEI.